The subject of this entry is one T cell receptor (beta chain). Relative to the germline gene, one junction end is altered; a read error may explain this. The data were obtained in a study of identical twins. TCRdb recomputed calls from the 5' RACE reads with MiXCR, one row per CDR3 protein. Among some 460,000 distinct CDR3 sequences listed, 12% to 15% were seen once. The CDR3 length is 15 residues. Germline V gives CDR1 LGHDT, CDR2 YNNKEL (reference sequence). The data also belong to a second study, concerning yellow fever vaccine responses in identical twins.

Sequenced: CD4+ T cells sorted from blood. The chain uses TRBV3-1 and TRBJ2-3; 7 positions agree with TRBD1. The sequence derives from a woman in her late teens or twenties in good health. CDR3 loop: CASCQDRAYTDTQYF. Written as DNA, the CDR3 is TGTGCCAGCTGCCAAGACAGGGCTTACACAGATACGCAGTATTTT.